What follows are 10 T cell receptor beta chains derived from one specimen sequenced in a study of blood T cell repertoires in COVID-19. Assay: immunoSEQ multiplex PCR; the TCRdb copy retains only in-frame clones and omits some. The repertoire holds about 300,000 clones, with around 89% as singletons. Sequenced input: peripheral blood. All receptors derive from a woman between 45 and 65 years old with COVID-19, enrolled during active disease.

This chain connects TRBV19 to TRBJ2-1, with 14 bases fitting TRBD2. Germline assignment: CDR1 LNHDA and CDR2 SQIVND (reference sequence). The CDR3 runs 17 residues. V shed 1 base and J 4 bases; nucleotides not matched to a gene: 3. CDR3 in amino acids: CASSIVGTSGGYNEQFF. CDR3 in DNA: TGTGCCAGTAGTATAGTCGGGACTAGCGGGGGATACAATGAGCAGTTCTTC.

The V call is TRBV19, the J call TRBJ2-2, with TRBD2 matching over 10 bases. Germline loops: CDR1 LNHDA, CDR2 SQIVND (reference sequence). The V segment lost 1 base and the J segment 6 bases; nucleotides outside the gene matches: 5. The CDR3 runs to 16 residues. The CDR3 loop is CASSIGGSGRPGELFF. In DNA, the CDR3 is TGTGCCAGTAGTATAGGGGGTAGCGGGAGGCCCGGGGAGCTGTTTTTT.

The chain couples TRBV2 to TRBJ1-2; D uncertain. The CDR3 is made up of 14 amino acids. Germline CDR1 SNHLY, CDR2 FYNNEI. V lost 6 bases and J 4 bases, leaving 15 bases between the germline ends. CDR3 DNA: TGTGCCAGCAGCGGGGAGTCCCGTGGCTATGGCTACACCTTC. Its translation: CASSGESRGYGYTF.

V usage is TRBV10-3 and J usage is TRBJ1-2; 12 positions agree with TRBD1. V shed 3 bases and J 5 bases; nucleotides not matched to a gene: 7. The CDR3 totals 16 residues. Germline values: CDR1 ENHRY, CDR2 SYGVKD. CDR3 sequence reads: CAISDSRDRGLYGYTF. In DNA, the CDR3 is TGTGCCATCAGTGACTCCCGGGACAGGGGGCTGTATGGCTACACCTTC.

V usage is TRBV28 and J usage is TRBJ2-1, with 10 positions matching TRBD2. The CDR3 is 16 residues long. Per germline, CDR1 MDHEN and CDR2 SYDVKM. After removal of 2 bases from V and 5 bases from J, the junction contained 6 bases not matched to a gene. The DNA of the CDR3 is TGTGCCAGCAGTTTACGGACTAGCGGAGGTGACAATGAGCAGTTCTTC. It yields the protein CASSLRTSGGDNEQFF.

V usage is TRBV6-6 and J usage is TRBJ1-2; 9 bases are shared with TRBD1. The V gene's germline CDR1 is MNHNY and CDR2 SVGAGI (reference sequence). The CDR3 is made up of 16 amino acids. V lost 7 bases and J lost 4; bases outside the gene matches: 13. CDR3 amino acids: CASTNKGQGIRYGYTF. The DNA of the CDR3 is TGTGCCAGCACCAATAAAGGACAGGGGATACGCTATGGCTACACCTTC.

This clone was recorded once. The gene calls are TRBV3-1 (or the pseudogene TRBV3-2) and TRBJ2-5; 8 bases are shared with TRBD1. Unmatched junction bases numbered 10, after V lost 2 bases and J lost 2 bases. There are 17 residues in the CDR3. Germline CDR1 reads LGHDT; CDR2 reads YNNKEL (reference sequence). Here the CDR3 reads CASSQFLTGDMQETQYF. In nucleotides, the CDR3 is TGTGCCAGCAGCCAATTCCTGACAGGGGACATGCAAGAGACCCAGTACTTC.

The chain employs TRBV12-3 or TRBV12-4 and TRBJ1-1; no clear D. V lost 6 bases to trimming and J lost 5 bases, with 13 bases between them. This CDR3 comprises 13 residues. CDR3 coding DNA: TGTGCCAGCAGCCCTTCAGCGGGGACTGAAGCTTTCTTT. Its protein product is CASSPSAGTEAFF.

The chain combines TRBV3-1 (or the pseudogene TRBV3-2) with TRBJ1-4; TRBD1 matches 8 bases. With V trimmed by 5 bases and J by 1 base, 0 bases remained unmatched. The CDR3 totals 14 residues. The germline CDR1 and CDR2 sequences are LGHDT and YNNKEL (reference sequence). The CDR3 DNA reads TGTGCCAGCAGCGACAGGGGAACTAATGAAAAACTGTTTTTT. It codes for CASSDRGTNEKLFF.

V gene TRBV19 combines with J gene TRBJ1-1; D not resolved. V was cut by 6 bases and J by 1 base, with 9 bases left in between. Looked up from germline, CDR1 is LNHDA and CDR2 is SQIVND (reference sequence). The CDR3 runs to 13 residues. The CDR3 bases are TGTGCCAGTAGCCTTAGTGGGAACACTGAAGCTTTCTTT. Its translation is CASSLSGNTEAFF.